This TCR beta chain was identified during a study of blood T cell repertoires in COVID-19 (TCRdb year 2020). Study-wide context: Collaborator samples came from the United States, Italy and Spain and covered acute and convalescent phases of COVID-19. The prospective study material was composed of cDNA or gDNA derived from T cells, B-cell-depleted T cells, or PBMCs. The dataset comprised deeply sampled blood TCRbeta repertoires from subjects exposed to, actively infected with, or recovered from COVID-19. Samples were obtained from the ongoing ImmuneRACE study (first 160 participants) and from 1,254 subjects provided by 6 global collaborators. Where HLA class I and class II types were available, the types were taken from metadata supplied by the sample provider, not from assay-based typing. A de-identified subject ID, COVID-19 status, age in years and sex were almost always included in the sample metadata. A freely available public database, intended as a resource for researchers studying the immune response to SARS-CoV-2, is where the repertoires were released. The full study reports these points: The quantity of clinical and demographic metadata differed by source and by participant and was supplied without curation.

Germline trimming: 8 bases from V, 3 bases from J; junction bases outside gene matches: 3. The cysteine opens and the phenylalanine closes a CDR3 of 14 amino acids. The kept DNA is CDR3 alone, 42 bases in frame from the first base. The germline V gene supplies CDR1 MDHEN and CDR2 SYDVKM. Note on this clone: Its antigen remains undetermined. The record has no base qualities; no much larger clone is one base away.

TCRbeta CDR3 regions were amplified from genomic DNA by means of the immunoSEQ Assay, a bias-controlled multiplex PCR. As for how the authors treated the data: The number of nucleated cells in each sample was estimated by amplification of reference gene primers within the assay. To quantify the absolute abundance of each unique TCRbeta CDR3 rearrangement, sequence reads were collapsed and filtered. For each sample, productive Simpson clonality was calculated by taking the square root of Simpson's diversity index across productive rearrangements. TCRdb obtained this table from immuneACCESS and retained in-frame rearrangements with V and J assigned. These tables miss some clones; where compared with another copy, unresolved V genes account for less than half of the shortfall, and the remainder is unexplained. V, J and clone size reflect that table, while D and trimming were determined from the DNA. For this sample the table gives 270,000 or so clones, of which approximately 86% were detected only once. Roughly 8.5% of the sample is held by the ten biggest clonotypes.

Whole blood was collected in K2EDTA tubes by collaborating institutions according to the institutions' own protocols. For TCRbeta analysis, collaborators shipped samples as frozen whole blood, isolated PBMCs, or DNA extracted from either of those sample types. The chain was built from TRBV28 and TRBJ1-5; 11 central bases correspond to TRBD1. The source is a man between 40 and 49 years old with active or convalescent COVID-19. The sample consisted of peripheral blood. The DNA reads as follows: TGTGCCAGCCGGACAGGGGGCATCAATCAGCCCCAGCATTTT. This encodes CASRTGGINQPQHF.